This T cell receptor beta chain was captured by sequencing in a study of Ad26.COV2.S vaccination and SARS-CoV-2 variants. Trimming took 5 bases from V and 0 from J; bases not matched to a gene: 6. The CDR3 loop spans 16 amino acids. The germline V gene has CDR1 SEHNR and CDR2 FQNEAQ (reference sequence). The assay was immunoSEQ multiplex PCR, and TCRdb's table has in-frame clones only and misses some. This table holds about 400,000 clones, approximately 92% found once. Described treatment: around 19 received Ad26.COV2.S at low or high dose, single or two shots; about 5 received placebo; per-sample allocation not given. Specimen acquisition occurred on day 63 following the initial vaccine or placebo injection.

This rearrangement joins TRBV7-9 to TRBJ2-1, with 8 bases that match TRBD2. The receptor's source is a person between 18 and 60 years old who received the Ad26.COV2.S COVID-19 vaccine or a placebo. Sequencing used peripheral blood, obtained in a trial of Ad26.COV2.S vaccine versus placebo. As DNA, the CDR3 is TGTGCCAGCAGCAAGAGCGCGGGGGGCTCCTACAATGAGCAGTTCTTC. It is translated as CASSKSAGGSYNEQFF.